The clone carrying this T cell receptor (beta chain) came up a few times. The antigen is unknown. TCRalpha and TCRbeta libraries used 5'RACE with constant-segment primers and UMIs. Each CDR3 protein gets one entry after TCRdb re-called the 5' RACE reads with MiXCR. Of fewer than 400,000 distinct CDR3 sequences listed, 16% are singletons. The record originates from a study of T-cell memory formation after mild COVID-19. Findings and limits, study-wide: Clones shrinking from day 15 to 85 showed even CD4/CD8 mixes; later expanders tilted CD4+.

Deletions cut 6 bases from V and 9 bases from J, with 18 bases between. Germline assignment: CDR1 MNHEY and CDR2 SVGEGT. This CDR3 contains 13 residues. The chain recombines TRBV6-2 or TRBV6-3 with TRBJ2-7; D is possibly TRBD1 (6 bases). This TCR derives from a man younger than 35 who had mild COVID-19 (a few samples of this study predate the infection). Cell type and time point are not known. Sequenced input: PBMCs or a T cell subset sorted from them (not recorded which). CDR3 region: CASSTSDSRSQYF. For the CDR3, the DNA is TGTGCCAGCAGCACCTCGGACAGTCGTTCGCAGTACTTC.